This T cell receptor (beta chain) was obtained from a study of CD8+CD57+ T cells in acquired aplastic anemia. Study-level information: Isolated CD4+ and CD8+ cells, once sorted, yielded DNA averaging roughly 3.2 ug. Mean read depth for CD4+ cells from healthy donors was around 11 million. Findings and limits, study-wide: Patients and controls shared under 35 CD8+ CDR3 sequences, which appeared highly expressed in patients and within their immunodominant clones. Patients showed no significant difference from controls in CD8+ Simpson's diversity.

The CDR3 runs 12 residues. V lost 3 bases and J lost 4, with 4 bases in between. Per germline, CDR1 SGHRS and CDR2 YFSETQ. With respect to this clonotype: Its antigen is undetermined.

Profiles of TCR beta VDJ and CDR3 were generated from a genomic DNA template. From the reads, TCRdb called clonotypes with MiXCR, one entry per CDR3 protein. The sample yields 400,000 to 450,000 distinct CDR3 sequences, approximately 70% seen once. The sample taken for sequencing was sorted CD4+, CD8+, or CD8+CD57+ T cells (not recorded which) from PBMCs. The chain couples TRBV5-1 to TRBJ1-4; no firm D call. The TCR originated in a human donor in good health, serving as a control. CDR3 in DNA: TGCGCCAGCAGCTCAGATAATGAAAAACTGTTTTTT. Encoded protein: CASSSDNEKLFF. Full variable domain (missing parts from reference TRBV5-1 and TRBJ1-4): KAGVTQTPRYLIKTRGQQVTLSCSPISGHRSVSWYQQTPGQGLQFLFEYFSETQRNKGNFPGRFSGRQFSNSRSEMNVSTLELGDSALYLCASSSDNEKLFFGSGTQLSVL.